One sample yielded the 23 T cell receptor beta chains listed below, sequenced in a study of control samples from healthy donors and cancer patients (dated by TCRdb to between 2020 and 2021). Receptors were amplified or captured by the immunoSEQ multiplex PCR assay. The table comes from immuneACCESS by way of TCRdb, which keeps in-frame sequences with V and J called. Part of the clones is missing from these tables; in studies checked, under half for an unresolved V gene and the rest for unknown reasons. This sample gives under 450,000 clones in total; around 90% of them show up just once. Jointly, the top ten make up around 6.5% of the sample. The sample taken for sequencing was PBMCs. All receptors come from a man in his forties with head and neck cancer.

The chain has TRBV2 and TRBJ1-2; D ambiguous. V shed 0 bases and J shed 4 bases, with 6 bases lying between them. The CDR3 consists of 13 residues. Germline CDR1 is SNHLY and CDR2 is FYNNEI. CDR3 protein: CASSEANVYGYTF. The CDR3 nucleotides read TGTGCCAGCAGTGAAGCGAACGTCTATGGCTACACCTTC.

The chain joins TRBV30 to TRBJ2-1; D remains unclear. The CDR3 has 12 amino acids. The V gene's germline CDR1 is GTSNPN and CDR2 SVGIG (reference sequence). V lost 0 bases and J lost 9, with 9 bases in between. CDR3 region: CAWSVYFFEQFF. CDR3 nucleotide sequence: TGTGCCTGGAGTGTATATTTCTTTGAGCAGTTCTTC.

V is TRBV19 and J is TRBJ1-2; D possibly corresponds to TRBD1 (6 bases). CDR1 is LNHDA, CDR2 SQIVND, per germline (reference sequence). The CDR3 spans 15 residues. V lost 6 bases to trimming and J lost 4 bases, with 18 bases between them. CDR3 DNA sequence: TGTGCCAGTAGCCCCTCGGGGGCAGGTACCTATGGCTACACCTTC. This translates into CASSPSGAGTYGYTF. Looking up the rest from reference TRBV19 and TRBJ1-2 gives the full variable domain: DGGITQSPKYLFRKEGQNVTLSCEQNLNHDAMYWYRQDPGQGLRLIYYSQIVNDFQKGDIAEGYSVSREKKESFPLTVTSAQKNPTAFYLCASSPSGAGTYGYTFGSGTRLTVV.

CDR3 protein: CASSLGENYGYTF. The CDR3 bases are TGTGCCAGCAGCTTGGGGGAGAACTATGGCTACACCTTC. The gene calls are TRBV5-5 and TRBJ1-2, with D unclear. This CDR3 has 13 residues. The V gene's germline CDR1 is SGHKS and CDR2 YYEKEE (reference sequence). Trimming took 0 bases from V and 2 from J, leaving 5 bases between them.

V gene TRBV28 combines with J gene TRBJ1-2, with 9 bases that match TRBD1. This CDR3 is built from 16 residues. J lost 3 bases, V lost 2 bases, and 7 bases had no gene match. CDR1 MDHEN and CDR2 SYDVKM come from the germline V gene. CDR3 DNA sequence: TGTGCCAGCAGTTTAACAGGGGGCCCGGGCTACTATGGCTACACCTTC. Its protein product is CASSLTGGPGYYGYTF.

In this sample, this clone turned up once. The chain is built from TRBV28 and TRBJ2-7; 14 bases agree with TRBD2. With V trimmed by 7 bases and J by 7 bases, 9 bases remained unmatched. Looked up from germline, CDR1 is MDHEN and CDR2 is SYDVKM. This CDR3 contains 15 residues. CDR3 protein: CASIAGLAGGFEQYF. The CDR3 DNA sequence: TGTGCCAGCATCGCCGGACTAGCGGGAGGTTTTGAGCAGTACTTC.

This chain links TRBV10-3 with TRBJ2-7; 7 bases are shared with TRBD1. CDR3 length equals 14 residues. CDR1 is ENHRY, CDR2 SYGVKD, per germline. V lost 3 bases and J lost 3; bases outside the gene matches: 5. The CDR3 loop reads CAISEGRDSYEQYF. In DNA, the CDR3 is TGTGCCATCAGTGAAGGTAGGGACAGCTACGAGCAGTACTTC.

The chain joins TRBV4-1 to TRBJ2-7, with 7 positions matching TRBD1. The CDR3 has 14 amino acids. V dropped 3 bases and J dropped 3; count of bases not matched to a gene: 5. CDR1 is MGHRA, CDR2 YSYEKL, per germline. The CDR3 DNA follows: TGCGCCAGCAGCCACCCGACAGGGAACTACGAGCAGTACTTC. Its protein product is CASSHPTGNYEQYF.

CDR3 sequence reads: CASSLGAANEAFF. The CDR3 DNA reads TGTGCCAGCAGCTTAGGGGCGGCAAATGAAGCTTTCTTT. V is TRBV11-2 and J is TRBJ1-1; D ambiguous. CDR1 is SGHAT and CDR2 is FQNNGV in the germline V gene. This CDR3 is 13 amino acids long. V was pared by 1 base and J by 7 bases, with 10 bases between.

V is TRBV5-4 and J is TRBJ2-1; TRBD2 matches at 8 bases. Trimming at V came to 2 bases and at J to 7 bases, leaving 8 bases not matched to a gene. From germline, CDR1 is SGHNT and CDR2 YYREEE (reference sequence). This CDR3 has 15 residues. The CDR3 protein is CASSLNGGAWNEQFF. In DNA, the CDR3 is TGTGCCAGCAGCTTAAACGGGGGGGCCTGGAATGAGCAGTTCTTC. Looking up the rest from reference TRBV5-4 and TRBJ2-1 gives the full variable domain: ETGVTQSPTHLIKTRGQQVTLRCSSQSGHNTVSWYQQALGQGPQFIFQYYREEENGRGNFPPRFSGLQFPNYSSELNVNALELDDSALYLCASSLNGGAWNEQFFGPGTRLTVL.

V and J are TRBV29-1 and TRBJ2-2; 11 bases map to TRBD1. The CDR3 spans 13 residues. The germline V gene encodes CDR1 SQVTM and CDR2 ANQGSEA. Trimming at V came to 7 bases and at J to 4 bases, leaving 2 bases not matched to a gene. The DNA of the CDR3 is TGCAGCGCCGGGACAGGGGGCACCGGGGAGCTGTTTTTT. It specifies CSAGTGGTGELFF.

This rearrangement joins TRBV11-3 to TRBJ1-1; 7 bases are shared with TRBD1. V was pared by 1 base and J by 1 base, with 3 bases of the junction left unmatched. CDR3 length equals 15 residues. Germline V gene data show CDR1 as SGHNT and CDR2 as YENEEA. The CDR3 region is CASSLGGGKNTEAFF. CDR3 nucleotide sequence: TGTGCCAGCAGCTTAGGAGGGGGCAAGAACACTGAAGCTTTCTTT.

This clone has only a few counts. This rearrangement joins TRBV12-3 or TRBV12-4 to TRBJ1-1, with unresolved D. This CDR3 region has 13 residues. V was shortened by 3 bases and J by 0 bases, with 5 bases between the two germline ends. The CDR3 protein is CASSLGMNTEAFF. Written as DNA, the CDR3 is TGTGCCAGCAGTTTGGGGATGAACACTGAAGCTTTCTTT.

The V call is TRBV28, the J call TRBJ2-3, with no clear D. The germline V gene encodes CDR1 MDHEN and CDR2 SYDVKM. The germline V and J ends were trimmed by 2 bases and 1 base, with 10 bases remaining between them. The CDR3 totals 15 residues. In nucleotides, the CDR3 is TGTGCCAGCAGTTTAGTCGGACCGGGCACAGATACGCAGTATTTT. Protein sequence: CASSLVGPGTDTQYF.

This chain uses TRBV6-5 with TRBJ1-1; D gene uncertain. CDR1 and CDR2 from the germline V gene are MNHEY and SVGAGI. Trimming left V 5 bases short and J 1 base short, with 8 bases between. CDR3 length: 13 residues. The CDR3 nucleotides are TGTGCCAGCAGTCCGGGCTCGAACACTGAAGCTTTCTTT. It specifies CASSPGSNTEAFF.

The CDR3 reads CASSTGYTEAFF. DNA of the CDR3: TGTGCCAGCAGTACAGGGTACACTGAAGCTTTCTTT. The genes are TRBV27 and TRBJ1-1; a weak D match, TRBD1 (6 bases). In germline, CDR1 is MNHEY, CDR2 SMNVEV (reference sequence). CDR3 length: 12 residues. V was cut by 5 bases and J by 3 bases, with 7 bases left in between.

V usage is TRBV6-1 and J usage is TRBJ1-2, with unresolved D. The ends were cut back, 1 base at V and 4 bases at J, with 13 bases in the middle. Germline V gives CDR1 MNHNS, CDR2 SASEGT. The CDR3 runs 15 residues. Here the CDR3 DNA reads TGTGCCAGCAGTGAAGGGACCGCGGAAATCTATGGCTACACCTTC. Translated: CASSEGTAEIYGYTF.

The V and J genes are TRBV6-6 and TRBJ2-7; no firm D call. The CDR3 covers 14 residues. V dropped 3 bases and J dropped 2 bases, with 11 bases sitting between them. Germline assignment: CDR1 MNHNY and CDR2 SVGAGI (reference sequence). The CDR3 nucleotides are TGTGCCAGCAGTTATGTCCTCCGTACCTACGAGCAGTACTTC. Residues: CASSYVLRTYEQYF.

The chain links TRBV7-9 to TRBJ1-3, with TRBD1 as a possible D gene (6 bases). Trimming pared 5 bases from V and 0 bases from J, leaving 11 bases between. CDR1 and CDR2 (germline): SEHNR, FQNEAQ (reference sequence). The CDR3 contains 15 residues. The DNA for the CDR3 is TGTGCCAGCAGCGGGACATCAAGCTCTGGAAACACCATATATTTT. Translating gives CASSGTSSSGNTIYF. Based on the CDR3 plus reference TRBV7-9 and TRBJ1-3, the full variable domain is DTGVSQNPRHKITKRGQNVTFRCDPISEHNRLYWYRQTLGQGPEFLTYFQNEAQLEKSRLLSDRFSAERPKGSFSTLEIQRTEQGDSAMYLCASSGTSSSGNTIYFGEGSWLTVV.

This chain uses TRBV5-1 with TRBJ2-2, with TRBD1 matching over 8 bases. V lost 4 bases and J lost 6; bases outside the gene matches: 2. The CDR3 contains 13 residues. CDR1 and CDR2 (germline): SGHRS, YFSETQ. The CDR3 region is CASSPDRAGELFF. CDR3 sequence (DNA): TGCGCCAGCAGCCCGGACAGGGCCGGGGAGCTGTTTTTT.

This chain uses TRBV6-1 with TRBJ1-2; D gene uncertain. Trimming took 0 bases from V and 6 from J, leaving 11 bases between them. Germline CDR1 is MNHNS and CDR2 is SASEGT. CDR3 length equals 14 residues. CDR3 region: CASSEAGSEHGYTF. The CDR3 DNA is TGTGCCAGCAGTGAAGCCGGGAGTGAGCATGGCTACACCTTC.

This chain's CDR3 is CASSPSGTRQGGYTF. CDR3 coding DNA: TGTGCCAGCAGTCCGTCGGGGACTCGTCAGGGTGGCTACACCTTC. The genes are TRBV6-5 and TRBJ1-2, with a tentative D call TRBD1 (5 bases). The CDR3 is 15 amino acids. The germline V gene has CDR1 MNHEY and CDR2 SVGAGI. Between the trimmed V and J ends, which lost 5 bases and 7 bases, there was a span of 20 bases.

The rearrangement joins TRBV6-6 to TRBJ1-6; D gene ambiguous. V dropped 2 bases and J dropped 2 bases, with 7 bases sitting between them. Per the germline V gene, CDR1 is MNHNY and CDR2 is SVGAGI (reference sequence). The CDR3 has 15 residues. The CDR3 region is CASSYGETYNSPLHF. CDR3 coding DNA: TGTGCCAGCAGTTACGGGGAAACCTATAATTCACCCCTCCACTTT.